Listed here are 11 T cell receptor beta chains from one sample, sequenced in a study of cytomegalovirus exposure and HLA in healthy donors. Use of 60 Vbeta and 13 Jbeta primers characterized the PCR. Assay: immunoSEQ multiplex PCR; the TCRdb copy retains only in-frame clones and omits some. Of 100,000 to 150,000 clones listed, 80% are singletons. Sequencing was performed on PBMCs. These TCRs come from a man aged 35 to 55 in good health and CMV-seronegative.

V gene TRBV15 combines with J gene TRBJ2-7, with TRBD1 matching over 7 bases. The ends lost 0 bases at V and 1 base at J; junction bases unmatched: 9. Germline CDR1 LNHNV, CDR2 YYDKDF (reference sequence). This CDR3 contains 17 residues. In DNA form, the CDR3 reads TGTGCCACCAGCAGAGATGGTGGGACAGCTTCTTCCTACGAGCAGTACTTC. Encoded protein: CATSRDGGTASSYEQYF.

CDR3 sequence (DNA): TGCGCCAGCAGCCCTGGGGCAGGACCTCTATACGAGCAGTACTTC. Encoded protein: CASSPGAGPLYEQYF. The chain carries TRBV5-1 and TRBJ2-7; tentatively, D is TRBD1 (5 bases). Germline V gene sequence: CDR1 SGHRS, CDR2 YFSETQ. The CDR3 spans 15 residues. Trimming left V 4 bases short and J 4 bases short, with 18 bases between.

The V gene is TRBV28, the J gene TRBJ2-3; the match to TRBD1 covers 8 bases. Germline V gene lookup returns CDR1 MDHEN and CDR2 SYDVKM. After removal of 6 bases from V and 5 bases from J, the junction contained 4 bases not matched to a gene. This CDR3 comprises 13 residues. For the CDR3, the DNA is TGTGCCAGCAGAATACAGGGGGTAGATACGCAGTATTTT. Translating it yields CASRIQGVDTQYF.

This sequence joins TRBV6-1 and TRBJ2-5, with no clear D. CDR3 size: 13 residues. The germline V and J ends were trimmed by 2 bases and 3 bases, with 7 bases remaining between them. The germline V gene encodes CDR1 MNHNS and CDR2 SASEGT. The CDR3, as DNA: TGTGCCAGCAGTGAATTATCGGAAGAGACCCAGTACTTC. Translation: CASSELSEETQYF.

This clone was seen more than once but under ten times. In nucleotides, the CDR3 is TGTGCCACCAGCAGAGACAGGGCCCTCTCCTACGAGCAGTACTTC. It translates to CATSRDRALSYEQYF. The V call is TRBV15, the J call TRBJ2-7; TRBD1 might be the D (5 bases). The germline V and J ends were trimmed by 0 bases and 0 bases, with 9 bases remaining between them. CDR1 LNHNV and CDR2 YYDKDF come from the germline V gene (reference sequence). This CDR3 is 15 amino acids long.

The genes are TRBV28 and TRBJ2-5; the D is unclear. V lost 3 bases to trimming and J lost 2 bases, with 7 bases between them. Looked up from germline, CDR1 is MDHEN and CDR2 is SYDVKM. The CDR3 sequence is 13 residues long. Here the CDR3 DNA reads TGTGCCAGCAGTTTGTATCAGCAAGAGACCCAGTACTTC. The encoded protein is CASSLYQQETQYF.

This chain joins TRBV6-6 and TRBJ1-1; 10 bases match TRBD1. The CDR3 consists of 16 residues. J was trimmed by 4 bases and V by 2 bases; bases with no gene match: 7. The germline gives CDR1 MNHNY, CDR2 SVGAGI (reference sequence). The CDR3, as DNA: TGTGCCAGCAGTTACACGGGACAGGGGTCTGGCACTGAAGCTTTCTTT. Translating it yields CASSYTGQGSGTEAFF.

A few counts support this clone. The chain couples TRBV5-1 to TRBJ1-4; no reliable D call. V shed 4 bases and J shed 3 bases, with 10 bases lying between them. CDR3 length: 14 residues. Germline CDR1 is SGHRS and CDR2 is YFSETQ. Here the CDR3 reads CASSHDTSNEKLFF. In DNA form, the CDR3 reads TGCGCCAGCAGCCACGACACTTCTAATGAAAAACTGTTTTTT.

This rearrangement joins TRBV28 to TRBJ1-1; TRBD1 matches 8 bases. The CDR3 runs to 14 residues. Unmatched junction bases numbered 5, after V lost 5 bases and J lost 3 bases. Germline CDR1 MDHEN, CDR2 SYDVKM. This CDR3 is CASSRTGGYTEAFF. DNA of the CDR3: TGTGCCAGCAGTCGTACAGGGGGGTACACTGAAGCTTTCTTT. The full variable domain, with the rest looked up from reference TRBV28 and TRBJ1-1, is DVKVTQSSRYLVKRTGEKVFLECVQDMDHENMFWYRQDPGLGLRLIYFSYDVKMKEKGDIPEGYSVSREKKERFSLILESASTNQTSMYLCASSRTGGYTEAFFGQGTRLTVV.

V is TRBV7-8 and J is TRBJ1-2; tentatively, D is TRBD1 (5 bases). CDR1 and CDR2 (germline): SGHVS, FQNEAQ. V lost 5 bases and J lost 6, with 16 bases in between. The CDR3 sequence is 14 residues long. CDR3 coding DNA: TGTGCCAGCAGCCTTGGGGCCATATCGGATGGCTACACCTTC. It is translated as CASSLGAISDGYTF. Variable domain in full (rest from reference TRBV7-8 and TRBJ1-2): GAGVSQSPRYKVAKRGQDVALRCDPISGHVSLFWYQQALGQGPEFLTYFQNEAQLDKSGLPSDRFFAERPEGSVSTLKIQRTQQEDSAVYLCASSLGAISDGYTFGSGTRLTVV.

The rearrangement links TRBV30 to TRBJ1-1, with 7 bases identical to TRBD1. This CDR3 contains 12 residues. CDR1 GTSNPN and CDR2 SVGIG come from the germline V gene (reference sequence). V lost 3 bases, J lost 9 bases, and 7 bases stayed unmatched. CDR3 sequence (DNA): TGTGCCTGGAGCGAAACAGGGGTTCAAGCTTTCTTT. This sequence encodes CAWSETGVQAFF.